This T cell receptor beta chain was found in a study of PD-1 blockade in classical Hodgkin lymphoma. All the patients suffered relapse after autologous stem cell transplantation, and brentuximab vedotin exposure differed. Magnetic depletion of unwanted cells isolated CD4+ T cells from thawed PBMCs. Only in-frame clones appear in the TCRdb table, and some are missing; sequencing was by immunoSEQ multiplex PCR. The repertoire includes 10,000 to 15,000 clones, 90% of them detected once, and 0.5% to 0.65% sits in the top ten. Per germline, CDR1 SGHRS and CDR2 YFSETQ. CDR3 length equals 14 residues. V lost 5 bases to trimming and J lost 6 bases; unmatched junction nucleotides: 8.

Sample: CD4+ T cells from blood, taken at baseline. The gene calls are TRBV5-1 and TRBJ2-7; 10 positions agree with TRBD1. This clonotype was obtained from a human donor with classical Hodgkin lymphoma. The CDR3 region has the DNA TGCGCCAGCAGTCAAGGGACAGGGGTAGCCGAGCAGTACTTC. This codes for CASSQGTGVAEQYF.